This T cell receptor beta chain was recorded in a study of T cell repertoires in cytomegalovirus infection. TCRdb fed the reads into MiXCR, producing one record per CDR3 protein. The table records 200,000 to 250,000 distinct CDR3 sequences, less than 50% of them present only once. The V gene lost 2 bases and the J gene lost 2 bases, with 10 bases spanning the gap. There are 14 residues in the CDR3. The germline V gene encodes CDR1 SGHTA and CDR2 FQGNSA. This clonotype was counted only a few times. The target antigen is unknown. The TCR sequence derives from a human donor in good health (CMV status not recorded). Some clones in this sample may be carry-over from other donors' samples. The sequencing here drew on CD8+ T cells from cultured PBMCs, taken from culture after CMV antigen stimulation. V gene TRBV7-2 combines with J gene TRBJ2-7; D is uncertain. The CDR3 protein is CASSLIPGTYEQYF. The DNA of the CDR3 is TGTGCCAGCAGCTTAATTCCCGGAACCTACGAGCAGTACTTC. The full variable domain, rest sourced from reference TRBV7-2 and TRBJ2-7, is GAGVSQSPSNKVTEKGKDVELRCDPISGHTALYWYRQSLGQGLEFLIYFQGNSAPDKSGLPSDRFSAERTGGSVSTLTIQRTQQEDSAVYLCASSLIPGTYEQYFGPGTRLTVT.